This entry lists 17 T cell receptor beta chains sequenced from one sample in a study of cytomegalovirus exposure and HLA in healthy donors. The PCR employed 60 Vbeta primers together with 13 Jbeta primers. Assay: immunoSEQ multiplex PCR; the TCRdb copy retains only in-frame clones and omits some. The data show roughly 170,000 clones, with around 83% seen just once and around 1.2% held by the top ten. Specimen: PBMCs. Receptors originate from a girl under 10 years old in good health and CMV-seropositive.

This chain uses TRBV9 with TRBJ2-4, with 9 bases aligning to TRBD1. The germline CDR1 and CDR2 sequences are SGDLS and YYNGEE. The CDR3 has 17 amino acids. With V trimmed by 3 bases and J by 0 bases, 7 bases remained unmatched. CDR3 nucleotides: TGTGCCAGCAGCGGCCGGGACAGGGTACTAGCCAAAAACATTCAGTACTTC. Translation gives CASSGRDRVLAKNIQYF.

CDR3 nucleotide sequence: TGTGCCAGCAGCTGGCCCGTAACTTTGGGGAGGAACACTGAAGCTTTCTTT. This translates into CASSWPVTLGRNTEAFF. The rearrangement joins TRBV5-5 to TRBJ1-1; D uncertain. The CDR3 covers 17 residues. In germline, CDR1 is SGHKS, CDR2 YYEKEE (reference sequence). V gave up 3 bases and J gave up 1 base, with 19 bases separating them.

This rearrangement joins TRBV15 to TRBJ1-2; TRBD1 is a possible D gene (6 bases). Germline loops: CDR1 LNHNV, CDR2 YYDKDF (reference sequence). This CDR3 is built from 14 residues. Trimming cost V 2 bases and J 8 bases, with 15 bases left between them. The CDR3: CATSRQQGYGGYTF. The DNA of the CDR3 is TGTGCCACCAGCAGACAGCAGGGGTATGGAGGCTACACCTTC. Looking up the rest from reference TRBV15 and TRBJ1-2 gives the full variable domain: DAMVIQNPRYQVTQFGKPVTLSCSQTLNHNVMYWYQQKSSQAPKLLFHYYDKDFNNEADTPDNFQSRRPNTSFCFLDIRSPGLGDTAMYLCATSRQQGYGGYTFGSGTRLTVV.

CDR3: CASSGGYANEKLFF. CDR3 DNA: TGCGCCAGCAGTGGAGGCTATGCGAATGAAAAACTGTTTTTT. The rearrangement links TRBV5-1 to TRBJ1-4; no clear D gene. Between the trimmed V and J ends, which lost 5 bases and 5 bases, there was a span of 13 bases. The CDR3 length is 14 residues. Germline loops: CDR1 SGHRS, CDR2 YFSETQ.

This rearrangement joins TRBV6-1 to TRBJ1-2, with D tentatively TRBD1 (5 bases). Germline V gene data show CDR1 as MNHNS and CDR2 as SASEGT. The CDR3 is 13 residues long. The V gene lost 3 bases and the J gene lost 10 bases, with 15 bases spanning the gap. The CDR3 DNA reads TGTGCCAGCAGTGAGGCTGGGGCATATCACTACACCTTC. Translated: CASSEAGAYHYTF.

J is TRBJ2-2 and V is TRBV28; the match to TRBD2 covers 8 bases. The V gene end was trimmed by 3 bases and the J gene end by 4 bases; junction bases not matched to a gene: 4. Germline V gene lookup returns CDR1 MDHEN and CDR2 SYDVKM. This CDR3 is built from 15 residues. The CDR3 is CASSLGSGVTGELFF. Written as DNA, the CDR3 is TGTGCCAGCAGTTTGGGTAGCGGGGTCACCGGGGAGCTGTTTTTT. Filled out from reference TRBV28 and TRBJ2-2, the complete variable domain reads DVKVTQSSRYLVKRTGEKVFLECVQDMDHENMFWYRQDPGLGLRLIYFSYDVKMKEKGDIPEGYSVSREKKERFSLILESASTNQTSMYLCASSLGSGVTGELFFGEGSRLTVL.

V is TRBV13 and J is TRBJ2-3; TRBD1 matches at 7 bases. From germline, CDR1 is PRHDT and CDR2 FYEKMQ (reference sequence). Trimming took 5 bases from V and 4 from J; bases not matched to a gene: 9. The CDR3 is made up of 15 amino acids. For the CDR3, the DNA is TGTGCCAGCAGCGAAAGACAGGGTCAGGCAGATACGCAGTATTTT. Residues: CASSERQGQADTQYF.

The gene calls are TRBV5-1 and TRBJ1-2; TRBD1 matches 9 bases. CDR3 size: 17 residues. CDR1 and CDR2 from the germline V gene are SGHRS and YFSETQ. Losses at the gene ends were 4 bases for V and 5 bases for J; bases not matched to a gene: 15. CDR3 residues: CASSITPGQGSSYGYTF. The CDR3 nucleotides are TGCGCCAGCAGCATAACACCGGGACAGGGAAGTAGTTATGGCTACACCTTC.

The rearrangement links TRBV27 to TRBJ1-2; a weak D match, TRBD1 (6 bases). The CDR3 runs 14 residues. The V end was cut by 4 bases, the J end by 8 bases, with 17 bases between. CDR1 is MNHEY and CDR2 is SMNVEV in the germline V gene (reference sequence). CDR3 amino acids: CASSYRADTRGYTF. Written as DNA, the CDR3 is TGTGCCAGCAGTTACAGGGCCGACACGCGGGGCTACACCTTC.

The rearrangement links TRBV4-2 to TRBJ2-7, with D uncertain. CDR3 length: 13 amino acids. The germline V and J ends were trimmed by 6 bases and 0 bases, with 9 bases remaining between them. Germline V CDR1 and CDR2: LGHNA, YNFKEQ. DNA for the CDR3: TGTGCCAGCAGTGTGAGTACCTCCTACGAGCAGTACTTC. It encodes CASSVSTSYEQYF.

The CDR3 loop reads CAWSDPRGQLNSPLHF. CDR3 nucleotide sequence: TGTGCCTGGAGTGACCCTCGAGGACAGCTTAATTCACCCCTCCACTTT. The chain joins TRBV30 to TRBJ1-6; maybe TRBD1 (6 bases). The germline gives CDR1 GTSNPN, CDR2 SVGIG (reference sequence). The CDR3 runs 16 residues. The V and J ends lost 1 base and 6 bases respectively, with 16 bases between them.

The chain has TRBV5-6 and TRBJ2-3, with TRBD1 as a possible D gene (5 bases). Germline assignment: CDR1 SGHDT and CDR2 YYEEEE. This CDR3 is built from 15 residues. V dropped 2 bases and J dropped 9 bases, with 19 bases sitting between them. The CDR3 DNA is TGTGCCAGCAGCTTAGGGGCTACTTTGTTTTTGACGCAGTATTTT. Its translation is CASSLGATLFLTQYF. Full variable domain (missing parts from reference TRBV5-6 and TRBJ2-3): DAGVTQSPTHLIKTRGQQVTLRCSPKSGHDTVSWYQQALGQGPQFIFQYYEEEERQRGNFPDRFSGHQFPNYSSELNVNALLLGDSALYLCASSLGATLFLTQYFGPGTRLTVL.

This chain joins TRBV2 and TRBJ1-1; possibly TRBD1 for D (6 bases). Germline V gives CDR1 SNHLY, CDR2 FYNNEI. V was shortened by 8 bases and J by 6 bases, with 19 bases between the two germline ends. This CDR3 is 14 amino acids long. The CDR3 DNA reads as TGTGCCAGCCGGGAGGAACAGGGTTTGGCTGAAGCTTTCTTT. Protein product: CASREEQGLAEAFF.

The V gene is TRBV6-5, the J gene TRBJ2-3, with 7 bases aligning to TRBD2. Germline CDR1 is MNHEY and CDR2 is SVGAGI. This CDR3 has 16 amino acids. Trimming at V came to 0 bases and at J to 6 bases, leaving 9 bases not matched to a gene. The CDR3, as DNA: TGTGCCAGCAGTTACTCGGAGTGGGAGGGATGGGATACGCAGTATTTT. Its protein product is CASSYSEWEGWDTQYF.

The V gene is TRBV29-1, the J gene TRBJ2-5, with D tentatively TRBD2 (7 bases). V lost 1 base and J 2 bases, leaving 26 bases between the germline ends. The CDR3 runs to 19 residues. Germline assignment: CDR1 SQVTM and CDR2 ANQGSEA. CDR3 residues: CSVEGLYREGGPQQETQYF. Here the CDR3 DNA reads TGCAGCGTTGAAGGCCTCTACAGGGAGGGAGGGCCCCAACAAGAGACCCAGTACTTC.

The V gene is TRBV9, the J gene TRBJ2-3, with D perhaps TRBD2 (5 bases). The CDR3 runs to 14 residues. The V and J ends lost 2 bases and 3 bases respectively, with 10 bases between them. Germline loops: CDR1 SGDLS, CDR2 YYNGEE. The CDR3 reads CASSVPGETDTQYF. Here the CDR3 DNA reads TGTGCCAGCAGCGTCCCCGGGGAGACAGATACGCAGTATTTT. The full variable domain, rest sourced from reference TRBV9 and TRBJ2-3, is DSGVTQTPKHLITATGQRVTLRCSPRSGDLSVYWYQQSLDQGLQFLIQYYNGEERAKGNILERFSAQQFPDLHSELNLSSLELGDSALYFCASSVPGETDTQYFGPGTRLTVL.

This clone was recorded a few times. The chain combines TRBV30 with TRBJ2-7; 9 positions agree with TRBD1. Germline CDR1 is GTSNPN and CDR2 is SVGIG (reference sequence). The CDR3 contains 13 residues. J was trimmed by 2 bases and V by 5 bases; bases with no gene match: 4. The DNA for the CDR3 is TGTGCCTGGGGCACAGGGGGCCCCTACGAGCAGTACTTC. Protein sequence: CAWGTGGPYEQYF.